The text below deals with one T cell receptor beta chain. The antigen is undetermined. Patients selected for sequencing had displayed CD8+CD57+ cell expansion by flow cytometry. Every patient had severe acquired aplastic anemia. V lost 3 bases and J lost 1, with 16 bases in between. This CDR3 spans 18 amino acids. Germline CDR1 LNHDA, CDR2 SQIVND (reference sequence). This sample stems from a study of CD8+CD57+ T cells in acquired aplastic anemia. Whole-study results and caveats: Controls did not differ significantly from patients in CD8+ Simpson's diversity.

Genomic DNA acted as the template from which TCR beta VDJ combination and CDR3 sequence profiling were carried out. TCRdb re-analysed the reads in MiXCR, keeping a single row per CDR3 protein. The sample yields 150,000 to 200,000 distinct CDR3 sequences, 48% seen once. Sequenced material: sorted CD4+, CD8+, or CD8+CD57+ T cells (not recorded which) from PBMCs. The origin of this receptor is a human donor with aplastic anemia. V is TRBV19 and J is TRBJ2-6, with D maybe TRBD2 (7 bases). CDR3 nucleotide sequence: TGTGCCAGTAGTATTTTGGCGGGGGCCCTTTCTGGGGCCAACGTCCTGACTTTC. Translation gives CASSILAGALSGANVLTF.